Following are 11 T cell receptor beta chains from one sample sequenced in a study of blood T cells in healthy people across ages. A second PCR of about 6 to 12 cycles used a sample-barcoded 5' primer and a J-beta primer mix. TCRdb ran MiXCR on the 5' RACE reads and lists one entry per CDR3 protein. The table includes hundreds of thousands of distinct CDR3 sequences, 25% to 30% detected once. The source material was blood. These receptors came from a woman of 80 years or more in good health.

The CDR3 here is CASSLWARGRTPMNTEAFF. The CDR3 region has the DNA TGTGCCAGCAGTTTATGGGCGAGGGGCAGGACCCCGATGAACACTGAAGCTTTCTTT. The genes are TRBV28 and TRBJ1-1; D is possibly TRBD1 (5 bases). This CDR3 is built from 19 residues. The V end was cut by 0 bases, the J end by 0 bases, with 20 bases between. Germline V gene data show CDR1 as MDHEN and CDR2 as SYDVKM. The full variable domain, with the rest looked up from reference TRBV28 and TRBJ1-1, is DVKVTQSSRYLVKRTGEKVFLECVQDMDHENMFWYRQDPGLGLRLIYFSYDVKMKEKGDIPEGYSVSREKKERFSLILESASTNQTSMYLCASSLWARGRTPMNTEAFFGQGTRLTVV.

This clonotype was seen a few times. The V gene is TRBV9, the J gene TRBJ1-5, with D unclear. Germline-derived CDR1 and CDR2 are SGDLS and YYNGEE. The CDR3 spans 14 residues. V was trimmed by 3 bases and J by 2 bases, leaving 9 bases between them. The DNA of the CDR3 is TGTGCCAGCAGCGCGGGCCTGGGCAATCAGCCCCAGCATTTT. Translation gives CASSAGLGNQPQHF.

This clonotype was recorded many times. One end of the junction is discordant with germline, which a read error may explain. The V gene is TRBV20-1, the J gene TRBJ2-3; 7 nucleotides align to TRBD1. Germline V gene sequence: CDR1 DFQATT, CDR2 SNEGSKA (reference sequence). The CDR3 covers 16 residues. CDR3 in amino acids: CSASPRSRGWAETQYF. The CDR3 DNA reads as TGCAGTGCTAGCCCCAGGTCCAGGGGGTGGGCAGAGACGCAGTATTTT.

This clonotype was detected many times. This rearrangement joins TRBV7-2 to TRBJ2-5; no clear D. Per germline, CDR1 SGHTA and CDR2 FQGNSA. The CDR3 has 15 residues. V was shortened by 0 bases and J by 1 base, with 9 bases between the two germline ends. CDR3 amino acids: CASSLAGLFQETQYF. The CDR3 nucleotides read TGTGCCAGCAGCTTAGCAGGGCTATTCCAAGAGACCCAGTACTTC.

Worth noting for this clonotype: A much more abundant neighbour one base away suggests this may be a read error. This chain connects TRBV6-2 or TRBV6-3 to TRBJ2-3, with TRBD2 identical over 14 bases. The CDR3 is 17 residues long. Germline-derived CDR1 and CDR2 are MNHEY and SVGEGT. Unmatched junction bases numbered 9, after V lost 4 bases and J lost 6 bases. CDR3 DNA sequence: TGTGCCAGCAGTTCCGGCCCGGGACTAGCGGGGGCGGATACGCAGTATTTT. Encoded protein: CASSSGPGLAGADTQYF.

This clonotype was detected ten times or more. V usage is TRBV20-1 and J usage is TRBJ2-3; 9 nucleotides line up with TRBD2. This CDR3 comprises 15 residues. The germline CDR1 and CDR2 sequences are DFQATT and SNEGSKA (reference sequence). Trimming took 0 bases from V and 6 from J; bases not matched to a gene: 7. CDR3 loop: CSARDWRGGVDTQYF. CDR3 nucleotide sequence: TGCAGTGCTAGAGATTGGCGGGGGGGCGTTGATACGCAGTATTTT.

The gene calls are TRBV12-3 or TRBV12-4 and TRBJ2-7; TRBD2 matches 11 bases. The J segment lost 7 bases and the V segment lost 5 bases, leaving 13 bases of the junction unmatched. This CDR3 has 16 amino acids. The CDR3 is CASSRTSGGAYLEQYF. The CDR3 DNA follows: TGTGCCAGCAGTCGTACTAGCGGGGGCGCTTATCTTGAGCAGTACTTC.

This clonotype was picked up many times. CDR3 in amino acids: CASSQRPRETQYF. CDR3 DNA sequence: TGTGCCAGCAGTCAGCGACCGCGGGAGACCCAGTACTTC. The J gene is TRBJ2-5, the V gene TRBV7-9; D not certain. This CDR3 contains 13 residues. Germline loops: CDR1 SEHNR, CDR2 FQNEAQ (reference sequence). V lost 6 bases and J 5 bases, leaving 13 bases between the germline ends. The complete variable domain, with remaining parts taken from reference TRBV7-9 and TRBJ2-5, reads DTGVSQNPRHKITKRGQNVTFRCDPISEHNRLYWYRQTLGQGPEFLTYFQNEAQLEKSRLLSDRFSAERPKGSFSTLEIQRTEQGDSAMYLCASSQRPRETQYFGPGTRLLVL.

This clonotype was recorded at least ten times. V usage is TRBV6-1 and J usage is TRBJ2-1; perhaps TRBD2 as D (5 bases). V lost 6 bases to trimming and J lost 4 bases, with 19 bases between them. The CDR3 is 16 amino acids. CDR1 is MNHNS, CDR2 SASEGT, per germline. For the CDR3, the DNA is TGTGCCAGCAGGGCCCGGGAAAGCGGCGGGTACAATGAGCAGTTCTTC. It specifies CASRARESGGYNEQFF.

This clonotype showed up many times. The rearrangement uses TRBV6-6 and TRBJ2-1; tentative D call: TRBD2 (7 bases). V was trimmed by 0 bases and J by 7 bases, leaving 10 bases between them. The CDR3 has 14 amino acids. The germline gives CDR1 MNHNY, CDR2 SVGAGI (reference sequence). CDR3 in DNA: TGTGCCAGCAGTTACTCGAGGGGGGGGAATGAGCAGTTCTTC. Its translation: CASSYSRGGNEQFF.

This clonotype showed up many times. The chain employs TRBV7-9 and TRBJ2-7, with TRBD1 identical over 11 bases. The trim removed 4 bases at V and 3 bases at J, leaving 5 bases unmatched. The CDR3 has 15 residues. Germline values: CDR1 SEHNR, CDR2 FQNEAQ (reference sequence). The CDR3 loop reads CASSSPGQGVYEQYF. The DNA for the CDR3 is TGTGCCAGCAGCTCACCGGGACAGGGGGTCTACGAGCAGTACTTC.